Following are 27 T cell receptor beta chains from one sample sequenced in a study of T cell changes during pregnancy in multiple sclerosis. The assay was immunoSEQ multiplex PCR, and TCRdb's table has in-frame clones only and misses some. The table has more than 90,000 clones, more than 85% seen once. Specimen: peripheral blood, collected in the third trimester of pregnancy. These receptors came from a female donor with multiple sclerosis, enrolled in a pregnancy study.

This clone appeared once. The chain joins TRBV5-1 to TRBJ2-3, with TRBD2 matching over 13 bases. V shed 4 bases, J shed 6 bases, and the junction held 5 bases outside the gene matches. The germline V gene has CDR1 SGHRS and CDR2 YFSETQ. This CDR3 contains 15 residues. CDR3 in amino acids: CASSRTSGRTDTQYF. In DNA form, the CDR3 reads TGCGCCAGCAGCAGGACTAGCGGGAGAACGGATACGCAGTATTTT.

As to this clone: At one boundary the junction diverges from the germline segment, which might be a read error. This rearrangement joins TRBV18 to TRBJ1-2, with 10 bases lining up with TRBD1. The CDR3 has 13 amino acids. CDR1 KGHSH and CDR2 LQKENI come from the germline V gene. In nucleotides, the CDR3 is TGTGCCAGCTCACCCGGGACAGGGGTGGGCTGCACCTTC. Residues: CASSPGTGVGCTF.

This chain joins TRBV10-3 and TRBJ2-1, with TRBD2 matching over 7 bases. Germline CDR1 ENHRY, CDR2 SYGVKD. The CDR3 is 15 residues long. V was pared by 0 bases and J by 8 bases, with 7 bases of the junction left unmatched. The CDR3 DNA is TGTGCCATCAGTGAGTCCGGACTAGTGGTCGATGAGCAGTTCTTC. It translates to CAISESGLVVDEQFF.

The gene calls are TRBV7-6 and TRBJ1-4; no reliable D call. Germline V gene sequence: CDR1 SGHVS, CDR2 FNYEAQ. The CDR3 consists of 15 residues. The ends were cut back, 1 base at V and 8 bases at J, with 14 bases in the middle. In nucleotides, the CDR3 is TGTGCCAGCAGCTTAGGCGGGGTGAAACGAGAAAAACTGTTTTTT. It is translated as CASSLGGVKREKLFF.

The rearrangement joins TRBV19 to TRBJ1-5; 7 bases match TRBD1. The CDR3 length is 20 residues. Germline CDR1 LNHDA, CDR2 SQIVND (reference sequence). V was clipped by 6 bases and J by 0 bases; unmatched bases: 20. The CDR3 is CASRSPPLSGTVDSNQPQHF. CDR3 coding DNA: TGTGCCAGTAGGTCCCCACCCCTCTCCGGGACAGTCGATAGCAATCAGCCCCAGCATTTT.

The V call is TRBV14, the J call TRBJ2-1, with a tentative D call TRBD1 (6 bases). V was shortened by 4 bases and J by 0 bases, with 16 bases between the two germline ends. Germline lookup yields CDR1 SGHDN and CDR2 FVKESK. The CDR3 spans 17 residues. The CDR3 loop is CASSPPTGSHSYNEQFF. The CDR3 bases are TGTGCCAGCAGCCCTCCCACAGGGTCCCACTCCTACAATGAGCAGTTCTTC.

The genes are TRBV19 and TRBJ1-5; possible D gene TRBD1, 6 bases. CDR3 size: 15 residues. V was trimmed by 3 bases and J by 1 base, leaving 10 bases between them. CDR1 and CDR2 from the germline V gene are LNHDA and SQIVND (reference sequence). CDR3 nucleotides: TGTGCCAGTAGTATTAACAGGGAGAGCAATCAGCCCCAGCATTTT. It yields the protein CASSINRESNQPQHF. Drawing the rest from reference TRBV19 and TRBJ1-5, the complete variable domain is DGGITQSPKYLFRKEGQNVTLSCEQNLNHDAMYWYRQDPGQGLRLIYYSQIVNDFQKGDIAEGYSVSREKKESFPLTVTSAQKNPTAFYLCASSINRESNQPQHFGDGTRLSIL.

The chain joins TRBV2 to TRBJ1-5; D might be TRBD1 (6 bases). This CDR3 contains 15 residues. The germline gives CDR1 SNHLY, CDR2 FYNNEI. V was clipped by 5 bases and J by 2 bases, with 13 bases between them. DNA of the CDR3: TGTGCCAGCAGTCCTACAGGGATTGGCAATCAGCCCCAGCATTTT. This sequence encodes CASSPTGIGNQPQHF.

V and J are TRBV28 and TRBJ2-7; D perhaps matches TRBD1 (6 bases). The CDR3 extends over 14 amino acids. Trimming cost V 1 base and J 3 bases, with 10 bases left between them. Germline V gene data show CDR1 as MDHEN and CDR2 as SYDVKM. The CDR3 DNA sequence: TGTGCCAGCAGTTTATCTGTACAGGGCTACGAGCAGTACTTC. Translated, it gives CASSLSVQGYEQYF.

A word on this clone: The same CDR3 can be traced to other DNA sequences in this sample. The V call is TRBV18, the J call TRBJ2-1; 9 positions agree with TRBD1. Germline V gene lookup returns CDR1 KGHSH and CDR2 LQKENI. The CDR3 has 17 residues. Trimming cost V 0 bases and J 5 bases; bases outside gene matches: 8. The CDR3 here is CASSPPTLGQGNNEQFF. CDR3 in DNA: TGTGCCAGCTCACCACCAACTTTGGGACAGGGAAACAATGAGCAGTTCTTC.

This clone was recorded once. DNA of the CDR3: TGTGCCACCTCTGACAGGGTGGGCGGGGAGCTGTTTTTT. It encodes CATSDRVGGELFF. The V and J genes are TRBV10-3 and TRBJ2-2; 7 bases are a match to TRBD1. V shed 10 bases and J 7 bases; nucleotides not matched to a gene: 9. There are 13 residues in the CDR3. The germline V gene encodes CDR1 ENHRY and CDR2 SYGVKD.

This chain links TRBV4-1 with TRBJ2-3; unclear D gene. CDR1 and CDR2 from the germline V gene are MGHRA and YSYEKL. The length of the CDR3 is 19 residues. V was pared by 0 bases and J by 3 bases, with 22 bases between. The CDR3 DNA reads TGCGCCAGCAGCCAAGACCCCCTACCTACCTTCACCGTAACAGATACGCAGTATTTT. This codes for CASSQDPLPTFTVTDTQYF.

This clone was detected once. The CDR3 loop reads CASSQVGGTDTQYF. In DNA form, the CDR3 reads TGTGCCAGCAGCCAAGTGGGCGGCACAGATACGCAGTATTTT. The rearrangement joins TRBV4-2 to TRBJ2-3; the D is unclear. Germline-derived CDR1 and CDR2 are LGHNA and YNFKEQ. Trimming stripped 1 base from V and 1 base from J, with 6 bases between. This CDR3 has 14 residues.

The chain has TRBV4-1 and TRBJ2-5; 13 bases are a match to TRBD2. After removal of 4 bases from V and 4 bases from J, the junction contained 6 bases not matched to a gene. The CDR3 runs to 16 residues. Germline CDR1 is MGHRA and CDR2 is YSYEKL. CDR3: CASSRGTSGDSETQYF. CDR3 DNA: TGCGCCAGCAGCCGGGGGACTAGCGGGGACTCAGAGACCCAGTACTTC.

This chain joins TRBV19 and TRBJ2-3; 7 nucleotides match TRBD2. V was clipped by 5 bases and J by 4 bases; unmatched bases: 9. Germline values: CDR1 LNHDA, CDR2 SQIVND (reference sequence). This CDR3 region has 15 residues. The CDR3 loop reads CASSFGGSGADTQYF. CDR3 DNA: TGTGCCAGTAGTTTCGGCGGGAGTGGGGCAGATACGCAGTATTTT. The complete variable domain, with remaining parts taken from reference TRBV19 and TRBJ2-3, reads DGGITQSPKYLFRKEGQNVTLSCEQNLNHDAMYWYRQDPGQGLRLIYYSQIVNDFQKGDIAEGYSVSREKKESFPLTVTSAQKNPTAFYLCASSFGGSGADTQYFGPGTRLTVL.

This chain connects TRBV7-3 to TRBJ1-1, with 7 bases fitting TRBD1. The CDR3 is 14 residues long. V shed 5 bases, J shed 0 bases, and the junction held 3 bases outside the gene matches. Germline V lookup: CDR1 SGHTA, CDR2 FQGTGA. Written as DNA, the CDR3 is TGTGCCAGCAGCCAAGACAGGGTGAACACTGAAGCTTTCTTT. This translates into CASSQDRVNTEAFF.

This rearrangement joins TRBV5-6 to TRBJ2-2, with D maybe TRBD1 (6 bases). This CDR3 spans 16 amino acids. Trimming took 3 bases from V and 3 from J, leaving 15 bases between them. Looked up from germline, CDR1 is SGHDT and CDR2 is YYEEEE. CDR3 region: CASSYYLGQYTGELFF. CDR3 coding DNA: TGTGCCAGCAGCTACTATCTGGGACAATACACCGGGGAGCTGTTTTTT.

V and J are TRBV28 and TRBJ1-1; D uncertain. This CDR3 contains 15 residues. Trimming stripped 3 bases from V and 0 bases from J, with 11 bases between. Germline V gives CDR1 MDHEN, CDR2 SYDVKM. CDR3 amino acids: CASSLAGKMNTEAFF. The CDR3 bases are TGTGCCAGCAGTTTGGCGGGAAAAATGAACACTGAAGCTTTCTTT.

V is TRBV6-1 and J is TRBJ2-2, with 9 bases matching TRBD2. Trimming removed 10 bases from V and 7 bases from J; junction bases left unmatched: 13. This CDR3 spans 15 amino acids. The germline V gene has CDR1 MNHNS and CDR2 SASEGT. CDR3: CATRQLAGQGGELFF. The CDR3 bases are TGTGCCACAAGGCAGCTAGCGGGGCAGGGCGGGGAGCTGTTTTTT.

This chain uses TRBV7-9 with TRBJ2-7; the D gene is possibly TRBD2 (5 bases). From germline, CDR1 is SEHNR and CDR2 FQNEAQ (reference sequence). This CDR3 spans 14 amino acids. Trimming took 2 bases from V and 7 from J, leaving 15 bases between them. The CDR3 DNA follows: TGTGCCAGCAGCTTAATGGCTTCTTCGGGGGAGCAGTACTTC. As protein: CASSLMASSGEQYF.

This chain links TRBV27 with TRBJ1-5; no reliable D call. V lost 3 bases, J lost 1 base, and 7 bases lay in between. The CDR3 totals 14 residues. The V gene's germline CDR1 is MNHEY and CDR2 SMNVEV (reference sequence). The CDR3: CASSLAGSNQPQHF. For the CDR3, the DNA is TGTGCCAGCAGTTTGGCAGGCAGCAATCAGCCCCAGCATTTT.

This clone was detected a few times. This chain links TRBV11-2 with TRBJ2-7; 9 bases map to TRBD1. The CDR3 loop spans 13 amino acids. J was trimmed by 7 bases and V by 5 bases; bases with no gene match: 6. From germline, CDR1 is SGHAT and CDR2 FQNNGV. CDR3 residues: CASSPGQGREQYF. In DNA, the CDR3 is TGTGCCAGCAGCCCGGGACAGGGAAGAGAGCAGTACTTC.

The genes are TRBV7-9 and TRBJ2-1, with no clear D. V was trimmed by 4 bases and J by 0 bases, leaving 13 bases between them. Per germline, CDR1 SEHNR and CDR2 FQNEAQ (reference sequence). The CDR3 has 16 amino acids. The CDR3 bases are TGTGCCAGCAGCTCACCTCCCTCGAGCTCCTACAATGAGCAGTTCTTC. Translation: CASSSPPSSSYNEQFF.

This sequence joins TRBV25-1 and TRBJ2-7, with D possibly being TRBD2 (6 bases). Germline assignment: CDR1 MGHDK and CDR2 SYGVNS. The length of the CDR3 is 12 residues. Here the CDR3 reads CASSDGSGDPRV. In nucleotides, the CDR3 is TGTGCCAGCAGTGATGGATCGGGAGACCCTCGTGTC.

The count of this clone is one. This CDR3 is also generated by other DNA sequences in the sample. V gene TRBV7-8 combines with J gene TRBJ2-7; no clear D. Trimming left V 5 bases short and J 1 base short, with 3 bases between. This CDR3 region has 11 residues. Germline CDR1 SGHVS, CDR2 FQNEAQ. CDR3 sequence: CASSLSYEQYF. The CDR3 bases are TGTGCCAGCAGCCTGTCCTACGAGCAGTACTTC. The full variable domain, its missing parts supplied by reference TRBV7-8 and TRBJ2-7, is GAGVSQSPRYKVAKRGQDVALRCDPISGHVSLFWYQQALGQGPEFLTYFQNEAQLDKSGLPSDRFFAERPEGSVSTLKIQRTQQEDSAVYLCASSLSYEQYFGPGTRLTVT.

The V and J genes are TRBV30 and TRBJ2-6; D ambiguous. The V gene lost 1 base and the J gene lost 2 bases, with 18 bases spanning the gap. The CDR3 consists of 18 residues. The germline V gene encodes CDR1 GTSNPN and CDR2 SVGIG (reference sequence). The CDR3 nucleotides read TGTGCCTGGAGTGGAGTTGGCAAAAGACACCCTGGGGCCAACGTCCTGACTTTC. This gives the protein CAWSGVGKRHPGANVLTF. The entire variable domain, with the rest obtained from reference TRBV30 and TRBJ2-6, is as follows: SQTIHQWPATLVQPVGSPLSLECTVEGTSNPNLYWYRQAAGRGLQLLFYSVGIGQISSEVPQNLSASRPQDRQFILSSKKLLLSDSGFYLCAWSGVGKRHPGANVLTFGAGSRLTVL.

The chain combines TRBV2 with TRBJ1-1; TRBD1 matches at 8 bases. CDR1 SNHLY and CDR2 FYNNEI come from the germline V gene. The J segment lost 6 bases and the V segment lost 2 bases, leaving 17 bases of the junction unmatched. CDR3 length: 18 residues. The chain's CDR3 is CASSETVKIGQGPSEAFF. The CDR3 DNA sequence: TGTGCCAGCAGTGAAACCGTCAAAATTGGACAGGGACCATCTGAAGCTTTCTTT.